This T cell receptor (beta chain) was obtained from a study of spatial heterogeneity in lung cancer. Looking at the study overall: Mean representation of each unique TCR and UMI combination in the raw reads exceeded 9.5 occurrences.

Sample time point: sample taken at primary tumor resection. About this clonotype itself: Its antigen is not known. A library prepared for alpha chains yielded this beta chain as an off-target read; its size is of little meaning.

Study-wide points: Counts that tracked tumor mutation counts were those of expanded intratumoral alpha and beta TCRs.

TCRdb re-derived calls from the 5' RACE reads in MiXCR, one entry per CDR3 protein. The sample yields about 9,800 distinct CDR3 sequences, roughly half seen once. This CDR3 spans 14 amino acids. The V end was cut by 5 bases, the J end by 10 bases, with 15 bases between. Germline V CDR1 and CDR2: SNHLY, FYNNEI. This clonotype originated in a female donor with early-stage non-small cell lung cancer. Sequenced material: lung tumor tissue, taken at surgery. The V call is TRBV2, the J call TRBJ1-6, with TRBD1 as a possible D gene (5 bases). CDR3 region: CASSQGSSASPLHF. As DNA, the CDR3 is TGTGCCAGCAGTCAGGGCTCTTCGGCGTCACCCCTCCACTTT.